The text below deals with one T cell receptor beta chain. V lost 3 bases and J 1 base, leaving 9 bases between the germline ends. Germline V gene data show CDR1 as LNHDA and CDR2 as SQIVND (reference sequence). The CDR3 runs 14 residues. Here immunoSEQ multiplex PCR was the method, and the copy in TCRdb shows in-frame clones only, minus some. There are about 170,000 clones in the sample; roughly 93% occur only once, and about 4% lies in the top ten. The sample originates from a study of control samples from healthy donors and cancer patients. The V call is TRBV19, the J call TRBJ1-2; perhaps TRBD1 as D (5 bases). Source material: blood. The clonotype comes from a woman aged 55-70 years in good health. The DNA for the CDR3 is TGTGCCAGTAGTATCCCAGGGATTAACTATGGCTACACCTTC. Protein product: CASSIPGINYGYTF.